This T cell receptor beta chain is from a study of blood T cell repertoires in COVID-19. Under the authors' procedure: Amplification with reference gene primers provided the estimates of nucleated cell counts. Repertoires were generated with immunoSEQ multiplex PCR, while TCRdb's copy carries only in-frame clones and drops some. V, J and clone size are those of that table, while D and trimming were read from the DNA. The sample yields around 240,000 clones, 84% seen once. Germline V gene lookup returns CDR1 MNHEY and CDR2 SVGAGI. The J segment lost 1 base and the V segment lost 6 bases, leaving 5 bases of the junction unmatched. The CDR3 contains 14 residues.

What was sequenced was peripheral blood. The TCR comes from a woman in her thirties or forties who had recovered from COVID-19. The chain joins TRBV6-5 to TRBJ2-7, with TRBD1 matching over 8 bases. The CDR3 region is CASRGTGRSYEQYF. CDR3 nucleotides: TGTGCCAGCAGGGGGACAGGACGTTCCTACGAGCAGTACTTC.